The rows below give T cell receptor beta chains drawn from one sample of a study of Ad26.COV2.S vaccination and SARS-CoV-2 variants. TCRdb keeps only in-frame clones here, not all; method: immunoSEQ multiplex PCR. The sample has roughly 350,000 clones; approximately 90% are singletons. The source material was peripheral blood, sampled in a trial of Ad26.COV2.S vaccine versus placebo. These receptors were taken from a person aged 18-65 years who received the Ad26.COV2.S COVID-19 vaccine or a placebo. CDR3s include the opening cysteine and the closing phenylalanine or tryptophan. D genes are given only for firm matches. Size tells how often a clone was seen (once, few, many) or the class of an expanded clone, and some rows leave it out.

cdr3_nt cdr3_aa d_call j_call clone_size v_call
TGTGCCAGCAACATCGAAGCAGTGAAAGGACTAGCGGGCTCCTACGAGCAGTACTTC CASNIEAVKGLAGSYEQYF TRBD2 TRBJ2-7 . TRBV7-8
TGTGCCAGCGGGGATACCGGGACAATCAATTCACCCCTCCACTTT CASGDTGTINSPLHF . TRBJ1-6 many TRBV14
TGTGCCAGCAGTCCGACAGGTCCCTACGAGCAGTACTTC CASSPTGPYEQYF . TRBJ2-7 . TRBV6-6
TGTGCCAGCAGCCAGACAGGGGTCCTACCATCTAATGAAAAACTGTTTTTT CASSQTGVLPSNEKLFF TRBD1 TRBJ1-4 . TRBV28
TGTGCCAGTAGTATAGCCAGCGGGGGGGCTGGGGCCAACGTCCTGACTTTC CASSIASGGAGANVLTF TRBD2 TRBJ2-6 . TRBV19
TGTGCCAGCAGCGTAGAACAGTCGGGATCCCCCTCTGGAAACACCATATATTTT CASSVEQSGSPSGNTIYF . TRBJ1-3 . TRBV9
TGTGCCAGCAGCTCCCAGGGGGGTCAGCCCCAGCATTTT CASSSQGGQPQHF TRBD1 TRBJ1-5 . TRBV7-2
TGTGCCAGCAGTGAAGAGGGCCGCTATGGCTACACCTTC CASSEEGRYGYTF . TRBJ1-2 . TRBV25-1
TGTGCCAGTAGTCAGGGGGGAGGGCAAGGCAATGAGCAGTTCTTC CASSQGGGQGNEQFF . TRBJ2-1 . TRBV19
TGTGCCAGTAGTATTCTAACTGAAGCTTTCTTT CASSILTEAFF . TRBJ1-1 . TRBV19
TGTGCCAGCAGTTTAGGTGGACAGAGGAACGCTGAAGCTTTCTTT CASSLGGQRNAEAFF . TRBJ1-1 . TRBV27
TGTGCCAGCAGCTTAGTTCCAGGCAACTATGGCTACACCTTC CASSLVPGNYGYTF . TRBJ1-2 . TRBV11-1
TGTGCCACCAGCCCGCGTGGACCTGGAAACACCGGGGAGCTGTTTTTT CATSPRGPGNTGELFF . TRBJ2-2 . TRBV15
TGTGCCATCAGCGAGAATCCGGGACGCAATTCTGGGGCCAACGTCCTGACTTTC CAISENPGRNSGANVLTF . TRBJ2-6 . TRBV10-3
TGTGCCAGCAGCCCCGATCAATCCTATGGCTACACCTTC CASSPDQSYGYTF . TRBJ1-2 . TRBV7-8
TGTGCCAGCAGCTCCCGACAGGACTACGAGCAGTACTTC CASSSRQDYEQYF . TRBJ2-7 . TRBV7-9
TGTGCCAGCAGCCCTGACAGGGGGGAGACCCAGTACTTC CASSPDRGETQYF TRBD1 TRBJ2-5 once TRBV7-2